The 27 T cell receptor beta chains below were found in one sample sequenced in a study of cytotoxic CD8 clonotypes in ibrutinib-treated CLL. The assay was immunoSEQ multiplex PCR, and TCRdb's table has in-frame clones only and misses some. The sample gives 15,000 to 20,000 clones, more than 65% of which show up once; roughly 5.8% is in the top ten. The starting material was PBMCs, obtained before ibrutinib treatment. Receptor source: a human donor with chronic lymphocytic leukemia.

The V and J genes are TRBV11-2 and TRBJ1-1; D gene ambiguous. The germline gives CDR1 SGHAT, CDR2 FQNNGV. The CDR3 length is 13 residues. V lost 3 bases to trimming and J lost 6 bases, with 11 bases between them. CDR3 sequence reads: CASSFALWPEAFF. The CDR3 DNA follows: TGTGCCAGCAGCTTCGCCCTTTGGCCTGAAGCTTTCTTT.

The V gene is TRBV27, the J gene TRBJ2-7; D gene unclear. Germline CDR1 is MNHEY and CDR2 is SMNVEV (reference sequence). V lost 5 bases to trimming and J lost 4 bases, with 12 bases between them. The CDR3 has 13 amino acids. The CDR3 is CASSPLIRYEQYF. CDR3 in DNA: TGTGCCAGCAGTCCGTTAATCCGATACGAGCAGTACTTC.

The CDR3 is CASSQRVGGTGGELFF. In DNA, the CDR3 is TGCGCCAGCAGCCAAAGGGTCGGGGGGACGGGCGGGGAGCTGTTTTTT. The genes are TRBV4-3 and TRBJ2-2, with TRBD2 matching over 7 bases. Germline V gene data show CDR1 as LGHNA and CDR2 as YSLEER. The V segment lost 2 bases and the J segment 7 bases; nucleotides outside the gene matches: 10. The CDR3 consists of 16 residues.

In its sample, this clone was seen a few times. The gene calls are TRBV28 and TRBJ2-7, with TRBD1 matching over 10 bases. The CDR3 totals 15 residues. Per the germline V gene, CDR1 is MDHEN and CDR2 is SYDVKM. V lost 5 bases and J lost 0; bases outside the gene matches: 4. The CDR3 coding sequence is TGTGCCAGCAGTCCGGGACAGGGGAGCTCCTACGAGCAGTACTTC. Translated, it gives CASSPGQGSSYEQYF. Variable domain in full (rest from reference TRBV28 and TRBJ2-7): DVKVTQSSRYLVKRTGEKVFLECVQDMDHENMFWYRQDPGLGLRLIYFSYDVKMKEKGDIPEGYSVSREKKERFSLILESASTNQTSMYLCASSPGQGSSYEQYFGPGTRLTVT.

The chain's CDR3 is CASSRRDTQYF. CDR3 DNA sequence: TGCGCCAGCAGTCGTAGAGATACGCAGTATTTT. The gene calls are TRBV23-1 and TRBJ2-3; D not resolved. TRBV23-1 is classed as an ORF, of uncertain function. The CDR3 length is 11 residues. Trimming removed 4 bases at V and 5 bases at J, with 4 bases between.

This rearrangement joins TRBV19 to TRBJ1-1; D gene ambiguous. The V and J ends lost 0 bases and 0 bases respectively, with 5 bases between them. CDR3 length equals 14 residues. From germline, CDR1 is LNHDA and CDR2 SQIVND (reference sequence). The CDR3 here is CASSIDTMNTEAFF. As DNA, the CDR3 is TGTGCCAGTAGTATAGACACCATGAACACTGAAGCTTTCTTT.

A note on this clone: One end of the junction is discordant with germline, which a read error may explain. Here the CDR3 DNA reads TGTGCCAGCAGGTTATTGGGGGGGGGATTCAATGAGCAGTTCTTC. Its protein is CASRLLGGGFNEQFF. The chain has TRBV27 and TRBJ2-1; 7 positions match TRBD2. Per germline, CDR1 MNHEY and CDR2 SMNVEV (reference sequence). This CDR3 spans 15 amino acids.

This clone showed up just once. CDR3 protein: CASSPGTTPGDTQYF. The CDR3, as DNA: TGTGCCAGCAGCCCGGGGACTACCCCGGGAGATACGCAGTATTTT. This sequence joins TRBV5-4 and TRBJ2-3; TRBD2 aligns across 7 bases. CDR1 SGHNT and CDR2 YYREEE come from the germline V gene (reference sequence). The J segment lost 5 bases and the V segment lost 4 bases, leaving 10 bases of the junction unmatched. CDR3 size: 15 residues.

V and J are TRBV27 and TRBJ2-3, with D possibly matching TRBD1 (5 bases). In germline, CDR1 is MNHEY, CDR2 SMNVEV (reference sequence). The CDR3 covers 17 residues. Trimming took off 6 bases at V and 3 bases at J, with 22 bases between the two ends. CDR3 loop: CASSKLGLPIGTDTQYF. The CDR3 nucleotides read TGTGCCAGCAGCAAACTGGGGCTCCCGATCGGTACAGATACGCAGTATTTT.

This clone came up once. This rearrangement joins TRBV7-3 to TRBJ2-5; D ambiguous. V lost 5 bases and J lost 7, with 11 bases in between. The CDR3 spans 12 residues. Germline CDR1 is SGHTA and CDR2 is FQGTGA. Here the CDR3 DNA reads TGTGCCAGCAGCCGGCCCCCCGGGACCCAGTACTTC. Its protein is CASSRPPGTQYF.

The CDR3 sequence: CASSVNRVDEKLFF. CDR3 bases: TGTGCCAGCAGCGTGAACAGGGTCGATGAAAAACTGTTTTTT. The rearrangement uses TRBV9 and TRBJ1-4; TRBD1 might be the D (6 bases). This CDR3 has 14 amino acids. Germline CDR1 is SGDLS and CDR2 is YYNGEE. V lost 2 bases, J lost 6 bases, and 11 bases lay in between.

This clone was observed a few times. The chain combines TRBV28 with TRBJ1-1, with D uncertain. CDR3 length: 12 amino acids. In germline, CDR1 is MDHEN, CDR2 SYDVKM. Trimming removed 5 bases from V and 4 bases from J, with 8 bases in between. The CDR3 here is CASSLRATEAFF. The CDR3 DNA reads TGTGCCAGCAGTCTAAGGGCCACTGAAGCTTTCTTT.

The chain recombines TRBV9 with TRBJ1-5, with 9 bases that match TRBD1. This CDR3 is 15 amino acids long. Per the germline V gene, CDR1 is SGDLS and CDR2 is YYNGEE. V dropped 0 bases and J dropped 6; count of bases not matched to a gene: 4. CDR3 nucleotide sequence: TGTGCCAGCAGCGTAGGGACAGGGGTGGGTCAGCCCCAGCATTTT. It specifies CASSVGTGVGQPQHF.

The chain employs TRBV10-3 and TRBJ1-2; 8 bases are a match to TRBD1. This CDR3 is built from 16 residues. J was trimmed by 1 base and V by 4 bases; bases with no gene match: 8. The germline V gene encodes CDR1 ENHRY and CDR2 SYGVKD. CDR3 residues: CAISAAGGPFNYGYTF. The DNA of the CDR3 is TGTGCCATCAGTGCGGCAGGGGGCCCGTTTAACTATGGCTACACCTTC.

The chain employs TRBV11-2 and TRBJ1-1; no clear D. Germline assignment: CDR1 SGHAT and CDR2 FQNNGV. The CDR3 consists of 15 residues. V lost 0 bases to trimming and J lost 3 bases, with 11 bases between them. The CDR3 here is CASSLERRTHTEAFF. CDR3 DNA: TGTGCCAGCAGCTTAGAACGCAGGACCCACACTGAAGCTTTCTTT.

This sequence joins TRBV12-5 and TRBJ2-1; the D gene is possibly TRBD1 (6 bases). Germline V lookup: CDR1 LGHNT, CDR2 FRNRAP. Trimming stripped 3 bases from V and 5 bases from J, with 26 bases between. The CDR3 has 19 amino acids. CDR3 DNA: TGTGCTAGTGGTTTCCCTCTTCCGACAAACAGGGTGACGAACAATGAGCAGTTCTTC. Protein sequence: CASGFPLPTNRVTNNEQFF.

The gene calls are TRBV5-6 and TRBJ2-3; D ambiguous. Trimming took 0 bases from V and 2 from J, leaving 7 bases between them. Germline-derived CDR1 and CDR2 are SGHDT and YYEEEE. The CDR3 has 14 residues. The CDR3 nucleotides are TGTGCCAGCAGCTTGGCCGTCATCACAGATACGCAGTATTTT. This encodes CASSLAVITDTQYF.

This clone appeared a few times. The chain employs TRBV9 and TRBJ1-6; D uncertain. Trimming removed 2 bases at V and 3 bases at J, with 6 bases between. This CDR3 has 14 residues. CDR1 is SGDLS, CDR2 YYNGEE, per germline. CDR3 loop: CASSVSGYNSPLHF. DNA for the CDR3: TGTGCCAGCAGCGTTAGTGGCTATAATTCACCCCTCCACTTT. Full variable domain (remainder filled in from reference TRBV9 and TRBJ1-6): DSGVTQTPKHLITATGQRVTLRCSPRSGDLSVYWYQQSLDQGLQFLIQYYNGEERAKGNILERFSAQQFPDLHSELNLSSLELGDSALYFCASSVSGYNSPLHFGNGTRLTVT.

The CDR3 spells CASSLAGGEKLFF. CDR3 sequence (DNA): TGTGCCAGCAGCTTGGCAGGGGGGGAAAAACTGTTTTTT. The chain carries TRBV5-4 and TRBJ1-4, with 7 bases matching TRBD1. In germline, CDR1 is SGHNT, CDR2 YYREEE (reference sequence). CDR3 length: 13 residues. V shed 0 bases, J shed 8 bases, and the junction held 1 base outside the gene matches.

The chain employs TRBV6-1 and TRBJ1-1, with D possibly being TRBD1 (6 bases). Germline values: CDR1 MNHNS, CDR2 SASEGT. With 10 bases removed from V and 1 base from J, the gap between germline ends came to 16 bases. The CDR3 totals 14 residues. Written as DNA, the CDR3 is TGTGCCACAGGGGATTTAGGGCCGAACACTGAAGCTTTCTTT. This translates into CATGDLGPNTEAFF.

The chain is built from TRBV7-2 and TRBJ2-4; a weak D match, TRBD1 (5 bases). The CDR3 length is 13 residues. V was shortened by 2 bases and J by 5 bases, with 7 bases between the two germline ends. Germline V gene lookup returns CDR1 SGHTA and CDR2 FQGNSA. The CDR3 sequence: CASSLSRENIQYF. The CDR3 DNA reads as TGTGCCAGCAGCTTAAGCAGGGAAAACATTCAGTACTTC.

CDR3 DNA: TGTGCCAGTAGCGGGATCGGACAGGGGGCTCAGGGCTACACCTTC. Encoded protein: CASSGIGQGAQGYTF. The chain recombines TRBV19 with TRBJ1-2; 11 bases are a match to TRBD1. Germline V gene lookup returns CDR1 LNHDA and CDR2 SQIVND (reference sequence). This CDR3 contains 15 residues. V was clipped by 6 bases and J by 8 bases; unmatched bases: 11.

The rearrangement joins TRBV27 to TRBJ1-2, with TRBD1 identical over 7 bases. This CDR3 contains 16 residues. V shed 3 bases, J shed 4 bases, and the junction held 11 bases outside the gene matches. Germline V gives CDR1 MNHEY, CDR2 SMNVEV (reference sequence). CDR3: CASSLPNRGGIYGYTF. In nucleotides, the CDR3 is TGTGCCAGCAGTTTGCCTAACAGGGGTGGTATCTATGGCTACACCTTC.

V usage is TRBV27 and J usage is TRBJ1-1; no reliable D call. The CDR3 sequence is 13 residues long. With 2 bases removed from V and 4 bases from J, the gap between germline ends came to 8 bases. Germline CDR1 MNHEY, CDR2 SMNVEV (reference sequence). In DNA form, the CDR3 reads TGTGCCAGCAGTTTAGCCTCCGGCACTGAAGCTTTCTTT. This codes for CASSLASGTEAFF.

The CDR3, as DNA: TGTGCCTGGAGTGGGGACGGGGAATCGGCCCAGCATTTT. It is translated as CAWSGDGESAQHF. The genes are TRBV30 and TRBJ1-5; weak D call: TRBD1 (5 bases). The CDR3 has 13 residues. CDR1 GTSNPN and CDR2 SVGIG come from the germline V gene (reference sequence). V was trimmed by 1 base and J by 11 bases, leaving 15 bases between them.

V and J are TRBV15 and TRBJ2-3; D might be TRBD2 (5 bases). Trimming cost V 0 bases and J 6 bases, with 10 bases left between them. This CDR3 region has 14 residues. Germline V gene sequence: CDR1 LNHNV, CDR2 YYDKDF (reference sequence). The CDR3 reads CATSRDGGGDTQYF. As DNA, the CDR3 is TGTGCCACCAGCAGAGATGGCGGCGGGGATACGCAGTATTTT. The variable domain in full, with the rest retrieved from reference TRBV15 and TRBJ2-3, is DAMVIQNPRYQVTQFGKPVTLSCSQTLNHNVMYWYQQKSSQAPKLLFHYYDKDFNNEADTPDNFQSRRPNTSFCFLDIRSPGLGDTAMYLCATSRDGGGDTQYFGPGTRLTVL.

This clone showed up just once. This chain links TRBV5-4 with TRBJ2-7, with 10 bases that match TRBD1. Germline-derived CDR1 and CDR2 are SGHNT and YYREEE (reference sequence). The CDR3 covers 15 residues. V gave up 2 bases and J gave up 3 bases; unmatched junction bases: 5. The chain's CDR3 is CASSLEGQGNYEQYF. The CDR3 DNA sequence: TGTGCCAGCAGCTTAGAGGGACAGGGGAACTACGAGCAGTACTTC.